The 23 T cell receptor beta chains below were found in one sample sequenced in a study of blood T cell repertoires in COVID-19. Assay: immunoSEQ multiplex PCR; the TCRdb copy retains only in-frame clones and omits some. The sample yields 150,000 to 200,000 clones, approximately 79% seen once. The material sequenced was peripheral blood. Source of these receptors: a man between 25 and 39 years old with active or convalescent COVID-19.

The chain is built from TRBV2 and TRBJ1-2; TRBD1 might be the D (5 bases). The CDR3 is made up of 14 amino acids. V dropped 2 bases and J dropped 8 bases, with 15 bases sitting between them. From germline, CDR1 is SNHLY and CDR2 FYNNEI. In DNA form, the CDR3 reads TGTGCCAGCAGTGAATTCGTCGGGGGAAGCGGCTACACCTTC. Its translation is CASSEFVGGSGYTF.

This clone was detected only a few times. The rearrangement links TRBV29-1 to TRBJ2-7; 9 bases are shared with TRBD1. V gave up 7 bases and J gave up 7 bases; unmatched junction bases: 14. CDR3 size: 14 residues. From germline, CDR1 is SQVTM and CDR2 ANQGSEA. CDR3 nucleotides: TGCAGCGCCAAGACCGGGACAGGGAACCCTGAGCAGTACTTC. Protein: CSAKTGTGNPEQYF.

CDR3 protein: CASSLGAGRAKTF. The CDR3, as DNA: TGTGCCAGCAGTTTAGGTGCTGGGAGGGCCAAAACCTTC. V usage is TRBV12-3 or TRBV12-4 and J usage is TRBJ1-2; D ambiguous. V was shortened by 1 base and J by 14 bases, with 17 bases between the two germline ends. This CDR3 is 13 amino acids long.

The genes are TRBV11-3 and TRBJ1-1; D call uncertain. The germline V gene encodes CDR1 SGHNT and CDR2 YENEEA. V lost 5 bases and J 0 bases, leaving 10 bases between the germline ends. The CDR3 contains 14 residues. CDR3 sequence reads: CASSPRELNTEAFF. DNA for the CDR3: TGTGCCAGCAGCCCTCGGGAGCTGAACACTGAAGCTTTCTTT.

The rearrangement links TRBV27 to TRBJ1-2, with a possible D match to TRBD1 (6 bases). The germline CDR1 and CDR2 sequences are MNHEY and SMNVEV (reference sequence). Trimming left V 7 bases short and J 1 base short, with 16 bases between. The CDR3 contains 15 residues. CDR3 DNA sequence: TGTGCCAGCAAGGACAGATTAACGGTTAACTATGGCTACACCTTC. It codes for CASKDRLTVNYGYTF.

The V gene is TRBV14, the J gene TRBJ2-1, with 8 positions matching TRBD2. The V gene end was trimmed by 0 bases and the J gene end by 7 bases; junction bases not matched to a gene: 8. Germline V gives CDR1 SGHDN, CDR2 FVKESK. CDR3 length: 16 residues. In DNA form, the CDR3 reads TGTGCCAGCAGCCAAGACGGGGGGGTCGCCATTAATGAGCAGTTCTTC. This codes for CASSQDGGVAINEQFF.

The rearrangement joins TRBV9 to TRBJ2-5, with a tentative D call TRBD2 (5 bases). Germline lookup yields CDR1 SGDLS and CDR2 YYNGEE. V was pared by 3 bases and J by 5 bases, with 8 bases between. This CDR3 region has 12 residues. CDR3 residues: CASSGTGETQYF. The CDR3 DNA reads TGTGCCAGCAGCGGAACGGGGGAGACCCAGTACTTC.

This clone has just one count. The V gene is TRBV10-2, the J gene TRBJ1-1; no firm D call. The CDR3 is made up of 13 amino acids. The V end lost 0 bases, the J end lost 5 bases, and 7 bases lay between the germline ends. Germline lookup yields CDR1 WSHSY and CDR2 SAAADI. Here the CDR3 DNA reads TGCGCCAGCAGTGAGTCGACGGGTACTGAAGCTTTCTTT. Translated: CASSESTGTEAFF.

V is TRBV6-5 and J is TRBJ1-5; TRBD1 matches at 11 bases. V was clipped by 7 bases and J by 7 bases; unmatched bases: 9. The CDR3 sequence is 15 residues long. CDR1 and CDR2 (germline): MNHEY, SVGAGI. The CDR3 loop reads CASNSRTGGDQPQHF. In DNA form, the CDR3 reads TGTGCCAGCAACTCCCGGACAGGGGGCGACCAGCCCCAGCATTTT.

The chain carries TRBV6-5 and TRBJ2-2; the match to TRBD1 covers 9 bases. Losses at the gene ends were 8 bases for V and 1 base for J; bases not matched to a gene: 2. The CDR3 extends over 14 amino acids. Germline CDR1 reads MNHEY; CDR2 reads SVGAGI. Here the CDR3 reads CASEGQGNTGELFF. The CDR3 coding sequence is TGTGCCAGCGAGGGACAGGGGAACACCGGGGAGCTGTTTTTT.

The V gene is TRBV6-2 or TRBV6-3, the J gene TRBJ2-3; 8 bases line up with TRBD2. The CDR3 has 15 residues. Germline values: CDR1 MNHEY, CDR2 SVGEGT. With 5 bases clipped from V and 8 bases from J, the junction kept 12 bases outside the gene matches. The CDR3 DNA follows: TGTGCCAGCAGTACTCCGGGACTAGATTTTGGTACGCAGTATTTT. It specifies CASSTPGLDFGTQYF.

This clone was picked up a small number of times. The gene calls are TRBV12-3 or TRBV12-4 and TRBJ1-1, with 7 bases that match TRBD1. J lost 8 bases, V lost 6 bases, and 3 bases had no gene match. There are 11 residues in the CDR3. CDR3 DNA: TGTGCCAGCAGCCCAGGGGGGGAAGCTTTCTTT. Translated, it gives CASSPGGEAFF.

This rearrangement joins TRBV24-1 to TRBJ2-2; D is possibly TRBD2 (5 bases). Trimming removed 0 bases from V and 6 bases from J, with 7 bases in between. The germline V gene has CDR1 KGHDR and CDR2 SFDVKD. The CDR3 is 14 amino acids. CDR3 in amino acids: CATSDLRDSGELFF. The CDR3 DNA follows: TGTGCCACCAGTGATTTGCGGGATTCCGGGGAGCTGTTTTTT.

The chain carries TRBV7-9 and TRBJ2-7; 12 bases match TRBD2. Germline CDR1 and CDR2: SEHNR and FQNEAQ (reference sequence). The CDR3 loop spans 14 amino acids. Germline trimming cut 8 bases from V and 2 bases from J; bases unmatched to any gene: 4. DNA of the CDR3: TGTGCCAGCTCTCTAGCGGGAGGGACCTACGAGCAGTACTTC. This codes for CASSLAGGTYEQYF.

V gene TRBV5-4 combines with J gene TRBJ2-7; 9 nucleotides line up with TRBD1. V was clipped by 4 bases and J by 1 base; unmatched bases: 12. The germline gives CDR1 SGHNT, CDR2 YYREEE (reference sequence). This CDR3 is built from 17 residues. The CDR3 here is CASSPPPAGTGSYEQYF. CDR3 nucleotide sequence: TGTGCCAGCAGCCCACCCCCGGCTGGGACAGGGTCCTACGAGCAGTACTTC.

The J gene is TRBJ1-5, the V gene TRBV6-2 or TRBV6-3; D possibly corresponds to TRBD1 (6 bases). The CDR3 covers 15 residues. Trimming removed 5 bases at V and 0 bases at J, with 11 bases between. Germline-derived CDR1 and CDR2 are MNHEY and SVGEGT. The CDR3 region is CASSQTGHSNQPQHF. CDR3 sequence (DNA): TGTGCCAGCAGTCAGACAGGTCATAGCAATCAGCCCCAGCATTTT.

The J gene is TRBJ2-3, the V gene TRBV5-4, with D perhaps TRBD1 (5 bases). The CDR3 has 14 residues. The V and J ends lost 3 bases and 5 bases respectively, with 13 bases between them. CDR1 SGHNT and CDR2 YYREEE come from the germline V gene (reference sequence). The CDR3 spells CASSYWTSRDTQYF. DNA of the CDR3: TGTGCCAGCAGCTACTGGACATCCAGAGATACGCAGTATTTT.

This chain links TRBV29-1 with TRBJ1-6; D perhaps matches TRBD1 (6 bases). The CDR3 is 14 amino acids. Germline V lookup: CDR1 SQVTM, CDR2 ANQGSEA. V lost 7 bases to trimming and J lost 7 bases, with 17 bases between them. CDR3 coding DNA: TGCAGCGCCCCGTGGGGGCGCGAGAATTCACCCCTCCACTTT. Translated: CSAPWGRENSPLHF. Complete variable domain (other parts from reference TRBV29-1 and TRBJ1-6): SAVISQKPSRDICQRGTSLTIQCQVDSQVTMMFWYRQQPGQSLTLIATANQGSEATYESGFVIDKFPISRPNLTFSTLTVSNMSPEDSSIYLCSAPWGRENSPLHFGNGTRLTVT.

For the CDR3, the DNA is TGTGCCAGCAGCGCACACAGGGGTAATTCACCCCTCCACTTT. The encoded protein is CASSAHRGNSPLHF. This chain connects TRBV14 to TRBJ1-6; 7 bases line up with TRBD1. CDR3 length: 14 amino acids. The germline V gene encodes CDR1 SGHDN and CDR2 FVKESK. V was pared by 5 bases and J by 6 bases, with 4 bases of the junction left unmatched.

This clone was picked up one time. This chain joins TRBV3-1 (or the pseudogene TRBV3-2) and TRBJ1-1; D remains unclear. The V and J ends lost 1 base and 4 bases respectively, with 28 bases between them. The CDR3 has 20 residues. Germline lookup yields CDR1 LGHDT and CDR2 YNNKEL (reference sequence). DNA for the CDR3: TGTGCCAGCAGCCAAGTAGGTGGGAAAAAGTACTCCTCGAGGGCCACTGAAGCTTTCTTT. It encodes CASSQVGGKKYSSRATEAFF.

The V and J genes are TRBV5-8 and TRBJ2-6, with D possibly matching TRBD2 (5 bases). Trimming shortened V by 5 bases and J by 0 bases, and 21 bases separated the two germline ends. Germline values: CDR1 SGHTS, CDR2 YDEGEE. This CDR3 region has 19 residues. DNA for the CDR3: TGTGCCAGCAGGGGTTGGTTGTCAGGACTGGTCTCTGGGGCCAACGTCCTGACTTTC. Protein sequence: CASRGWLSGLVSGANVLTF.

This clone was seen more than once but under ten times. V is TRBV30 and J is TRBJ2-2; maybe TRBD1 (5 bases). Germline values: CDR1 GTSNPN, CDR2 SVGIG (reference sequence). Trimming took 5 bases from V and 5 from J, leaving 18 bases between them. The CDR3 has 15 amino acids. The CDR3 loop is CAWVTGQKLTGELFF. The CDR3 DNA reads as TGTGCCTGGGTTACCGGACAAAAGTTAACCGGGGAGCTGTTTTTT. Combining the CDR3 with reference TRBV30 and TRBJ2-2 gives the whole variable domain SQTIHQWPATLVQPVGSPLSLECTVEGTSNPNLYWYRQAAGRGLQLLFYSVGIGQISSEVPQNLSASRPQDRQFILSSKKLLLSDSGFYLCAWVTGQKLTGELFFGEGSRLTVL.

J is TRBJ2-7 and V is TRBV7-2, with D perhaps TRBD2 (5 bases). Germline V CDR1 and CDR2: SGHTA, FQGNSA. V lost 5 bases and J 3 bases, leaving 17 bases between the germline ends. This CDR3 comprises 15 residues. The CDR3 DNA reads as TGTGCCAGCAGCCTACGATCTGGACTGAACTACGAGCAGTACTTC. It encodes CASSLRSGLNYEQYF.